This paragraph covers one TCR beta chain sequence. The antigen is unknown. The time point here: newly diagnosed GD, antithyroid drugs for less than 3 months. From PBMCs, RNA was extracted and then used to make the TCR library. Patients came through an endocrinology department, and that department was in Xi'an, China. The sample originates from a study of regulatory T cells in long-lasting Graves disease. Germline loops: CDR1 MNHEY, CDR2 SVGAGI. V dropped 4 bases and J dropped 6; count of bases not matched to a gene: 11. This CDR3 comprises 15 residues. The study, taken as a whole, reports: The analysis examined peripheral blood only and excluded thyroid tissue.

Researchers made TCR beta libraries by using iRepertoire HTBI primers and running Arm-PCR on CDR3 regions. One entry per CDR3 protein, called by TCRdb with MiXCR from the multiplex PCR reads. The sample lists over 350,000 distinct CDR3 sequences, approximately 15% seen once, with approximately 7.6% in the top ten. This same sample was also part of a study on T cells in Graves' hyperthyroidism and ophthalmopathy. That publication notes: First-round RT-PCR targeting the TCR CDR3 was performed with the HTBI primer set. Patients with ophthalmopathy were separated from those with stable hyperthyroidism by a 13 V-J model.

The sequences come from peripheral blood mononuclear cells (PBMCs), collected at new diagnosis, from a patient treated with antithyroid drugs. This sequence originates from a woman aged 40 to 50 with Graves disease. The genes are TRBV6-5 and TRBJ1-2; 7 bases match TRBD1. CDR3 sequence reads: CASSLGTAPRNGYTF. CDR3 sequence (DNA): TGTGCCAGCAGTTTGGGGACAGCCCCTAGGAATGGCTACACCTTC.